These 27 T cell receptor beta chains came from one sample sequenced in a study of T cells in localized non-small cell lung cancer. Profiled with immunoSEQ multiplex PCR; TCRdb holds only in-frame clones, not every one. The sample lists about 83,000 clones, 70% to 90% occurring once. This material consisted of peripheral blood, taken before any cancer treatment. The receptors here all came from a female donor older than 55 with stage I lung adenocarcinoma.

The J gene is TRBJ2-1, the V gene TRBV27; D tentatively fits TRBD1 or TRBD2 (7 bases each). V lost 7 bases and J lost 6, with 16 bases in between. Germline V CDR1 and CDR2: MNHEY, SMNVEV (reference sequence). The CDR3 length is 14 residues. CDR3 loop: CASMGGGVFNEQFF. The DNA of the CDR3 is TGTGCCAGCATGGGAGGGGGCGTTTTCAATGAGCAGTTCTTC.

By sample fraction, this clone is medium-sized. V usage is TRBV5-1 and J usage is TRBJ1-4; tentative D call: TRBD1 (6 bases). The CDR3 totals 15 residues. Looked up from germline, CDR1 is SGHRS and CDR2 is YFSETQ. Trimming pared 5 bases from V and 8 bases from J, leaving 19 bases between. DNA for the CDR3: TGCGCCAGCAGAATTCCACAGGGACAAGGGGAAAAACTGTTTTTT. This gives the protein CASRIPQGQGEKLFF.

The chain couples TRBV30 to TRBJ2-5, with 7 bases matching TRBD1. TRBJ2-7 matches the DNA end more closely, so the J call is doubtful. CDR1 and CDR2 (germline): GTSNPN, SVGIG (reference sequence). The CDR3 totals 12 residues. The CDR3 DNA reads TGTGCCTGGGACAGGGCTACCTACGAGCAGTACTTC. It is translated as CAWDRATYEQYF.

The genes are TRBV5-5 and TRBJ2-1, with D possibly matching TRBD1 (6 bases). Germline lookup yields CDR1 SGHKS and CDR2 YYEKEE (reference sequence). This CDR3 spans 15 amino acids. V was pared by 4 bases and J by 0 bases, with 11 bases between. DNA for the CDR3: TGTGCCAGCAGCCGACAGGACAACTCCTACAATGAGCAGTTCTTC. It specifies CASSRQDNSYNEQFF.

The chain recombines TRBV7-2 with TRBJ2-3; D might be TRBD1 or TRBD2, each matching 7 bases. CDR3 length: 16 amino acids. The germline CDR1 and CDR2 sequences are SGHTA and FQGNSA. V lost 5 bases, J lost 2 bases, and 17 bases lay in between. The CDR3 region has the DNA TGTGCCAGCAGCCCTAGACAGGGAGGGGACACAGATACGCAGTATTTT. As protein: CASSPRQGGDTDTQYF.

The genes are TRBV2 and TRBJ2-5; weak D call: TRBD1 (6 bases). Judging by the DNA end, TRBJ2-7 fits better; the J call may be wrong. The CDR3 totals 14 residues. Looked up from germline, CDR1 is SNHLY and CDR2 is FYNNEI. CDR3 bases: TGTGCCAGCAACCCTACAGGGCCCTACTACGAGCAGTACTTC. The encoded protein is CASNPTGPYYEQYF.

This chain uses TRBV7-9 with TRBJ2-5, with D uncertain. Looked up from germline, CDR1 is SEHNR and CDR2 is FQNEAQ (reference sequence). CDR3 size: 12 residues. Trimming pared 2 bases from V and 5 bases from J, leaving 6 bases between. The CDR3 DNA reads as TGTGCCAGCAGCTTATATGCGGAGACCCAGTACTTC. Translated: CASSLYAETQYF.

DNA for the CDR3: TGTGCCAGTAGTATAGATCGGACTAGCGGTAAGCAGTATTTT. Amino acid sequence: CASSIDRTSGKQYF. The chain employs TRBV19 and TRBJ2-3; 10 nucleotides line up with TRBD2. Germline V lookup: CDR1 LNHDA, CDR2 SQIVND (reference sequence). This CDR3 is built from 14 residues. Trimming took 0 bases from V and 11 from J; bases not matched to a gene: 5. The full variable domain, its missing parts supplied by reference TRBV19 and TRBJ2-3, is DGGITQSPKYLFRKEGQNVTLSCEQNLNHDAMYWYRQDPGQGLRLIYYSQIVNDFQKGDIAEGYSVSREKKESFPLTVTSAQKNPTAFYLCASSIDRTSGKQYFGPGTRLTVL.

This chain joins TRBV16 and TRBJ2-4; D is ambiguous. Germline V gene sequence: CDR1 KGHSY, CDR2 FQNENV. CDR3 length: 14 amino acids. V lost 2 bases to trimming and J lost 2 bases, with 7 bases between them. The CDR3, as DNA: TGTGCCAGCAGCCAAGGGGTTCCCAAAAACATTCAGTACTTC. It translates to CASSQGVPKNIQYF.

V usage is TRBV7-8 and J usage is TRBJ1-3, with no clear D. The CDR3 runs 16 residues. Trimming shortened V by 2 bases and J by 0 bases, and 11 bases separated the two germline ends. Germline V gene sequence: CDR1 SGHVS, CDR2 FQNEAQ. CDR3 region: CASSLMVSSSGNTIYF. The DNA for the CDR3 is TGTGCCAGCAGCTTAATGGTGAGCAGCTCTGGAAACACCATATATTTT.

The V call is TRBV5-1, the J call TRBJ1-4, with D hard to call. Germline V gives CDR1 SGHRS, CDR2 YFSETQ. Trimming removed 4 bases at V and 9 bases at J, with 16 bases between. The CDR3 spans 14 residues. The CDR3 here is CASSPASDPKKLFF. The CDR3 nucleotides are TGCGCCAGCAGCCCGGCCTCAGACCCAAAAAAACTGTTTTTT.

The chain combines TRBV7-9 with TRBJ2-7; the match to TRBD1 covers 8 bases. The V and J ends lost 6 bases and 5 bases, in that order; junction bases with no gene match: 9. Germline CDR1 is SEHNR and CDR2 is FQNEAQ (reference sequence). CDR3 size: 14 residues. The CDR3 loop is CASSLMGQVNEQYF. CDR3 bases: TGTGCCAGCAGTCTAATGGGACAGGTCAACGAGCAGTACTTC. The full variable domain, its missing parts supplied by reference TRBV7-9 and TRBJ2-7, is DTGVSQNPRHKITKRGQNVTFRCDPISEHNRLYWYRQTLGQGPEFLTYFQNEAQLEKSRLLSDRFSAERPKGSFSTLEIQRTEQGDSAMYLCASSLMGQVNEQYFGPGTRLTVT.

V gene TRBV7-2 combines with J gene TRBJ2-7; no clear D gene. Trimming took 1 base from V and 4 from J, leaving 14 bases between them. Germline CDR1 SGHTA, CDR2 FQGNSA. The CDR3 covers 15 residues. As DNA, the CDR3 is TGTGCCAGCAGCTTAGTCCCCCAGCCGCAATACGAGCAGTACTTC. Its protein is CASSLVPQPQYEQYF.

Judged by abundance, this clone is medium-sized. The chain joins TRBV7-2 to TRBJ1-2; tentative D call: TRBD1 (6 bases). Germline values: CDR1 SGHTA, CDR2 FQGNSA. Trimming took off 5 bases at V and 5 bases at J, with 21 bases between the two ends. This CDR3 is 16 amino acids long. The DNA of the CDR3 is TGTGCCAGCAGCCTGGGACAACGACCTATGGGATATGGCTACACCTTC. Its translation is CASSLGQRPMGYGYTF. Based on the CDR3 plus reference TRBV7-2 and TRBJ1-2, the full variable domain is GAGVSQSPSNKVTEKGKDVELRCDPISGHTALYWYRQSLGQGLEFLIYFQGNSAPDKSGLPSDRFSAERTGGSVSTLTIQRTQQEDSAVYLCASSLGQRPMGYGYTFGSGTRLTVV.

This chain joins TRBV5-1 and TRBJ2-5; D may be TRBD2 (5 bases). V was cut by 0 bases and J by 4 bases, with 7 bases left in between. This CDR3 spans 13 amino acids. Germline values: CDR1 SGHRS, CDR2 YFSETQ. CDR3 region: CASSLGGGETQYF. Written as DNA, the CDR3 is TGCGCCAGCAGCTTGGGCGGAGGAGAGACCCAGTACTTC.

The rearrangement joins TRBV2 to TRBJ1-6; 7 bases align to TRBD1. Germline values: CDR1 SNHLY, CDR2 FYNNEI. The V gene end was trimmed by 8 bases and the J gene end by 0 bases; junction bases not matched to a gene: 7. The CDR3 sequence is 16 residues long. CDR3 protein: CASVRQGSSYNSPLHF. The CDR3 bases are TGTGCCAGCGTTCGACAGGGTAGCTCCTATAATTCACCCCTCCACTTT.

The DNA of the CDR3 is TGTGCCAGCAGCGACCCGGCGGGGGGGTGGCAGTACTTC. Protein sequence: CASSDPAGGWQYF. This sequence joins TRBV7-2 and TRBJ2-7; TRBD2 aligns across 9 bases. The J segment lost 9 bases and the V segment lost 5 bases, leaving 8 bases of the junction unmatched. CDR3 length: 13 amino acids. Germline lookup yields CDR1 SGHTA and CDR2 FQGNSA.

The chain recombines TRBV28 with TRBJ2-1, with D possibly matching TRBD1 (6 bases). Germline lookup yields CDR1 MDHEN and CDR2 SYDVKM. V was pared by 6 bases and J by 6 bases, with 15 bases between. This CDR3 region has 14 residues. The CDR3 bases are TGTGCCAGCAGAGTACAGGGAACCCTCAATGAGCAGTTCTTC. Residues: CASRVQGTLNEQFF. Complete variable domain (other parts from reference TRBV28 and TRBJ2-1): DVKVTQSSRYLVKRTGEKVFLECVQDMDHENMFWYRQDPGLGLRLIYFSYDVKMKEKGDIPEGYSVSREKKERFSLILESASTNQTSMYLCASRVQGTLNEQFFGPGTRLTVL.

The chain is built from TRBV4-2 and TRBJ2-7; D is possibly TRBD1 (6 bases). Trimming pared 0 bases from V and 5 bases from J, leaving 20 bases between. The CDR3 sequence is 17 residues long. The germline CDR1 and CDR2 sequences are LGHNA and YNFKEQ. CDR3 sequence (DNA): TGTGCCAGCAGCCAAGATTCGGGGTGGGGCAGGGGCGACGAGCAGTACTTC. Translating gives CASSQDSGWGRGDEQYF.

The chain joins TRBV2 to TRBJ2-7; D unresolved. V was clipped by 2 bases and J by 1 base, with 3 bases between them. CDR1 SNHLY and CDR2 FYNNEI come from the germline V gene. The CDR3 spans 12 residues. CDR3 nucleotides: TGTGCCAGCAGTGAAAGTTCCTACGAGCAGTACTTC. It codes for CASSESSYEQYF.

The V and J genes are TRBV7-2 and TRBJ2-2, with TRBD2 matching over 11 bases. Germline assignment: CDR1 SGHTA and CDR2 FQGNSA. CDR3 length equals 16 residues. Germline trimming cut 2 bases from V and 1 base from J; bases unmatched to any gene: 0. The CDR3 region has the DNA TGTGCCAGCAGCTTAACTAGCGGGGGGAACACCGGGGAGCTGTTTTTT. This translates into CASSLTSGGNTGELFF.

V and J are TRBV9 and TRBJ1-2; D might be TRBD1 (5 bases). Germline CDR1 and CDR2: SGDLS and YYNGEE. V gave up 0 bases and J gave up 4 bases, with 19 bases separating them. The CDR3 contains 17 residues. The CDR3 loop reads CASSVALIGGDPYGYTF. CDR3 bases: TGTGCCAGCAGCGTAGCCCTCATCGGGGGGGATCCCTATGGCTACACCTTC.

In DNA form, the CDR3 reads TGTGCCAGCAGCCGAGGGACTAGCGGGGGACAACCTTACGAGCAGTACTTC. Translation: CASSRGTSGGQPYEQYF. V usage is TRBV7-2 and J usage is TRBJ2-7; 14 bases line up with TRBD2. The CDR3 runs 17 residues. Germline CDR1 is SGHTA and CDR2 is FQGNSA. With V trimmed by 5 bases and J by 4 bases, 10 bases remained unmatched.

The V and J genes are TRBV6-5 and TRBJ2-1; D not certain. Germline CDR1 is MNHEY and CDR2 is SVGAGI. The CDR3 contains 14 residues. V was pared by 5 bases and J by 0 bases, with 8 bases between. CDR3: CASSAQSSYNEQFF. The DNA for the CDR3 is TGTGCCAGCAGTGCGCAGAGCTCCTACAATGAGCAGTTCTTC.

The CDR3 coding sequence is TGTGCCAGCAGTGAAGCGAGGACGGGGAACACTGAAGCTTTCTTT. Translation: CASSEARTGNTEAFF. The V call is TRBV2, the J call TRBJ1-1; D gene uncertain. The CDR3 totals 15 residues. The V gene lost 0 bases and the J gene lost 1 base, with 9 bases spanning the gap. Germline lookup yields CDR1 SNHLY and CDR2 FYNNEI. The full variable domain, with the rest looked up from reference TRBV2 and TRBJ1-1, is EPEVTQTPSHQVTQMGQEVILRCVPISNHLYFYWYRQILGQKVEFLVSFYNNEISEKSEIFDDQFSVERPDGSNFTLKIRSTKLEDSAMYFCASSEARTGNTEAFFGQGTRLTVV.

This clone appeared once. The same CDR3 arises from other DNA sequences in this sample as well. The chain recombines TRBV7-6 with TRBJ2-2; D not resolved. The ends were cut back, 3 bases at V and 3 bases at J, with 8 bases in the middle. Germline assignment: CDR1 SGHVS and CDR2 FNYEAQ. This CDR3 region has 14 residues. The CDR3 DNA follows: TGTGCCAGCAGCTTCGTCAGTGACACCGGGGAGCTGTTTTTT. Translating it yields CASSFVSDTGELFF.

This clone ranks as medium-sized (0.01 to 0.1%). The chain uses TRBV9 and TRBJ1-1; D gene uncertain. The CDR3 spans 15 residues. Looked up from germline, CDR1 is SGDLS and CDR2 is YYNGEE. Trimming took off 0 bases at V and 0 bases at J, with 9 bases between the two ends. DNA for the CDR3: TGTGCCAGCAGCGTAGGAACAGCAATGAACACTGAAGCTTTCTTT. Its protein product is CASSVGTAMNTEAFF.